The 8 T cell receptor beta chains reported below all come from one sample, sequenced in a study of cytomegalovirus exposure and HLA in healthy donors. Repertoires were generated with immunoSEQ multiplex PCR, while TCRdb's copy carries only in-frame clones and drops some. Of some 56,000 clones listed, roughly 93% were seen once; the top ten hold 1.5% to 2%. The sequencing input was PBMCs. The receptors were gathered from a woman aged 18-29 years in good health and CMV-seropositive.

The chain joins TRBV25-1 to TRBJ2-3; D gene unclear. The CDR3 consists of 13 residues. Trimming removed 7 bases at V and 0 bases at J, with 8 bases between. Germline V lookup: CDR1 MGHDK, CDR2 SYGVNS. The DNA for the CDR3 is TGTGCCAGCACCCCGTCTAGCACAGATACGCAGTATTTT. It translates to CASTPSSTDTQYF.

J is TRBJ2-7 and V is TRBV15; 8 nucleotides match TRBD2. The germline CDR1 and CDR2 sequences are LNHNV and YYDKDF (reference sequence). The length of the CDR3 is 15 residues. Unmatched junction bases numbered 11, after V lost 5 bases and J lost 5 bases. This CDR3 reads CATSARSGLANEQYF. CDR3 DNA: TGTGCCACCAGCGCCCGATCCGGACTAGCCAACGAGCAGTACTTC.

The chain combines TRBV14 with TRBJ2-1; 11 positions match TRBD2. V dropped 4 bases and J dropped 10; count of bases not matched to a gene: 9. CDR3 length: 15 amino acids. Germline CDR1 SGHDN, CDR2 FVKESK. The CDR3 DNA is TGTGCCAGCAGCCGAATGCTAGCGGGGGGTCTAGAGCAGTTCTTC. This codes for CASSRMLAGGLEQFF. Combining the CDR3 with reference TRBV14 and TRBJ2-1 gives the whole variable domain EAGVTQFPSHSVIEKGQTVTLRCDPISGHDNLYWYRRVMGKEIKFLLHFVKESKQDESGMPNNRFLAERTGGTYSTLKVQPAELEDSGVYFCASSRMLAGGLEQFFGPGTRLTVL.

CDR3 loop: CASSMVQGSEKLFF. CDR3 coding DNA: TGTGCCAGTAGTATGGTACAGGGGAGCGAAAAACTGTTTTTT. The chain employs TRBV19 and TRBJ1-4, with TRBD1 identical over 7 bases. Per germline, CDR1 LNHDA and CDR2 SQIVND (reference sequence). V dropped 3 bases and J dropped 8; count of bases not matched to a gene: 6. The CDR3 totals 14 residues. Combining the CDR3 with reference TRBV19 and TRBJ1-4 gives the whole variable domain DGGITQSPKYLFRKEGQNVTLSCEQNLNHDAMYWYRQDPGQGLRLIYYSQIVNDFQKGDIAEGYSVSREKKESFPLTVTSAQKNPTAFYLCASSMVQGSEKLFFGSGTQLSVL.

The chain's CDR3 is CAWSGTTRAEKLFF. The DNA of the CDR3 is TGTGCCTGGAGTGGGACAACCCGAGCTGAAAAACTGTTTTTT. The chain combines TRBV30 with TRBJ1-4; weak D call: TRBD1 (5 bases). V lost 1 base, J lost 7 bases, and 13 bases lay in between. The CDR3 sequence is 14 residues long. The germline CDR1 and CDR2 sequences are GTSNPN and SVGIG (reference sequence).

This chain links TRBV6-5 with TRBJ2-1, with D possibly TRBD2 on 7 matching bases. Germline V gene lookup returns CDR1 MNHEY and CDR2 SVGAGI. The CDR3 extends over 15 amino acids. The V end was cut by 6 bases, the J end by 0 bases, with 12 bases between. CDR3 sequence: CASSPRGASYNEQFF. The DNA for the CDR3 is TGTGCCAGCAGCCCCCGGGGGGCCTCCTACAATGAGCAGTTCTTC.

The chain joins TRBV13 to TRBJ2-7, with 7 nucleotides matching TRBD1. Losses at the gene ends were 2 bases for V and 2 bases for J; bases not matched to a gene: 3. CDR3 size: 14 residues. Germline CDR1 and CDR2: PRHDT and FYEKMQ (reference sequence). The CDR3 protein is CASSLLGTAYEQYF. In DNA, the CDR3 is TGTGCCAGCAGCTTACTAGGGACAGCCTACGAGCAGTACTTC.

The chain joins TRBV4-1 to TRBJ2-7; D may be TRBD1 (5 bases). This CDR3 is 15 amino acids long. CDR1 is MGHRA, CDR2 YSYEKL, per germline. V lost 2 bases and J lost 2, with 13 bases in between. DNA for the CDR3: TGCGCCAGCAGCCAATTTGCCGGACAAACCTACGAGCAGTACTTC. Translated: CASSQFAGQTYEQYF.